This T cell receptor beta chain is drawn from a study of blood T cell repertoires in COVID-19 (dated by TCRdb to 2018 to 2021). The study in broad terms: Collaborator samples came from the United States, Italy and Spain and covered acute and convalescent phases of COVID-19. Deeply sampled blood TCRbeta repertoires from subjects exposed to, actively infected with, or recovered from COVID-19 were included in the dataset. The repertoires were made available in a free public database intended to serve as a resource for research on the immune response to SARS-CoV-2. Where available, HLA class I and class II types were taken from metadata supplied by the sample provider and were not determined by assay-based typing. The material from the prospective study consisted of cDNA or gDNA derived from T cells, B-cell-depleted T cells, or PBMCs. The sample metadata nearly always contained a de-identified subject ID, COVID-19 status, age in years and sex. The samples were drawn from the first 160 participants of the ongoing ImmuneRACE study and from some 1,300 subjects provided by 6 global collaborators. The paper's findings and limits, for the study overall: Clinical and demographic metadata were provided uncurated, with the amount varying by source and participant.

TCRbeta CDR3 regions were amplified from genomic DNA by means of the immunoSEQ Assay, a bias-controlled multiplex PCR. The study's processing was this. The number of nucleated cells in each sample was estimated by amplification of reference gene primers within the assay. To quantify the absolute abundance of each unique TCRbeta CDR3 rearrangement, sequence reads were collapsed and filtered. Productive Simpson clonality was computed per sample as the square root of Simpson's diversity index over productive rearrangements. This is the immuneACCESS table as TCRdb keeps it, with only in-frame sequences that have V and J called. A part of the clones is gone; compared with another copy, unresolved V genes explain less than half, and the rest is unexplained. The DNA gave D and trimming, while V, J and clone size come from that table. The sample table holds hundreds of thousands of clones, of which approximately 84% were seen once. Together, the top ten hold under 1.3% of the sample.

Participants in the prospective study were enrolled through a virtual design, were aged roughly 18 to 100 years, and lived in roughly 25 United States geographic areas. To assign participants to cohorts, the prospective study relied on clinical history that participants themselves reported in a screening survey and a study questionnaire. Recovered participants in ImmuneRACE Cohort 3 were defined as having two consecutive negative NP/OP PCR tests, clearance from a healthcare professional, or resolution of symptoms. Mobile phlebotomists in the prospective study collected whole blood, serum and a nasopharyngeal or oropharyngeal swab from every participant. Additional blood draws and questionnaires over an approximately two-month period could optionally be provided by prospective study participants. Before DNA extraction, prospective study blood samples were shipped either frozen or at room temperature.

Notes on this clone: Its specific antigen is unknown. Base qualities are not recorded, but no much larger clone differs from it by a single base.

Trimming costs V 0 bases and J 6 bases, and their ends lie 11 bases apart. From its cysteine to its phenylalanine, the CDR3 spans 14 amino acids. CDR3 DNA is the only sequence kept; it has 42 bases, read in frame from the first base. Reading the germline V gene gives CDR1 MGHDK and CDR2 SYGVNS. Sample: PBMCs or T cells enriched from blood (not recorded which). The sequence is built from TRBV25-1 and TRBJ1-1, and possibly TRBD1, on 5 matching bases. The source of this sequence is a woman in her thirties who had recovered from COVID-19. The CDR3 has the sequence CASSEYLQDAEAFF. The nucleotides read TGTGCCAGCAGTGAATATTTACAGGACGCTGAAGCTTTCTTT.